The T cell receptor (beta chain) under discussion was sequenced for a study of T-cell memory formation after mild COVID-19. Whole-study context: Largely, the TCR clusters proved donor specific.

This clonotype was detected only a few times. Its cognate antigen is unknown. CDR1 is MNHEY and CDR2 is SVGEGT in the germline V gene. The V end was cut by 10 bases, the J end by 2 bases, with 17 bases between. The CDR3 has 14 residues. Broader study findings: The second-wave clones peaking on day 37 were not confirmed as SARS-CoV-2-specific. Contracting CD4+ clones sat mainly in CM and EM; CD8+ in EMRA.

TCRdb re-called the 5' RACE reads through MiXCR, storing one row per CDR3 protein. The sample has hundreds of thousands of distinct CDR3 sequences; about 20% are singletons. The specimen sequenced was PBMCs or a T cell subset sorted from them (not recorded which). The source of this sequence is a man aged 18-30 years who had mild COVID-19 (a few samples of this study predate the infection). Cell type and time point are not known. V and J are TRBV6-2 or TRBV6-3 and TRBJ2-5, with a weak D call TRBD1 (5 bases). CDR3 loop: CATQRTQGQETQYF. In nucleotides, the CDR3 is TGTGCCACACAAAGAACCCAGGGTCAAGAGACCCAGTACTTC.